This TCR beta chain originates from a study of T cell responses to AZD1222 COVID-19 vaccine. Broader study findings: The donors showed a predominance of white British ancestry and of females, with possible underestimation of clonal diversity. Seropositive AZD1222 recipients at baseline numbered only five or six.

Libraries were prepared by immunoSEQ multiplex PCR; TCRdb keeps only in-frame clonotypes and omits some of them. This table holds some 99,000 clones, more than 70% found once. This CDR3 region has 16 residues. J was trimmed by 2 bases and V by 1 base; bases with no gene match: 2. Germline loops: CDR1 KGHDR, CDR2 SFDVKD. For this clone: What it recognizes is unknown.

This TCR came from an adult in good health. The rearrangement links TRBV24-1 to TRBJ2-1; 9 bases fit TRBD2. Sequenced here: peripheral blood, sampled on day 0 of AZD1222 vaccination. The CDR3 reads CATSDFAGGTYNEQFF. In nucleotides, the CDR3 is TGTGCCACCAGTGATTTTGCGGGAGGGACCTACAATGAGCAGTTCTTC.